The rows below give T cell receptor beta chains drawn from one sample of a study of blood T cells in healthy people across ages. MiXCR, run by TCRdb on the 5' RACE reads, gives a single entry per CDR3 protein. The table shows roughly 1.7 million distinct CDR3 sequences, with almost 35% occurring only once. The sample taken for sequencing was blood. Every receptor here comes from a woman aged 25 to 39 in good health. The CDR3 runs from the conserved cysteine through the conserved F or W. A D gene is named only where the DNA matches it firmly.

d_gene: TRBD2
len: 13
v_gene: TRBV10-3
CDR3aa: CAIGSGRGYEQYF

d_gene: NA
len: 15
v_gene: TRBV10-3
CDR3aa: CAISTGTPRSYEQYF

d_gene: NA
len: 14
v_gene: TRBV7-2
CDR3aa: CASSPRVVGYGYTF

d_gene: NA
len: 14
v_gene: TRBV7-8
CDR3aa: CASCAGTVNTEAFF

d_gene: NA
len: 13
v_gene: TRBV27
CDR3aa: CASSQDGMHEQYF

d_gene: NA
len: 14
v_gene: TRBV6-1
CDR3aa: CASSQIEVLETQYF

d_gene: NA
len: 15
v_gene: TRBV27
CDR3aa: CASGWVEGLNTEAFF

d_gene: NA
len: 13
v_gene: TRBV28
CDR3aa: CASSSSGENTQHF

d_gene: NA
len: 14
v_gene: TRBV28
CDR3aa: CASRDGLFLYEQYF

d_gene: NA
len: 14
v_gene: TRBV19
CDR3aa: CASSFGGTDYEQYF

d_gene: NA
len: 11
v_gene: TRBV20-1
CDR3aa: CSAGLKETQYF

d_gene: TRBD2
len: 15
v_gene: TRBV5-1
CDR3aa: CASGFTSGSYNEQFF

d_gene: TRBD2
len: 16
v_gene: TRBV15
CDR3aa: CATSRPISGRAVLQFF

d_gene: NA
len: 15
v_gene: TRBV5-5
CDR3aa: CASSLSPSREETQYF

d_gene: TRBD1
len: 15
v_gene: TRBV10-3
CDR3aa: CAISGTGYSNQPQHF